In its sample, the clone carrying this T cell receptor beta chain was seen a few times. The CDR3 extends over 12 amino acids. Germline V gene data show CDR1 as SGHTA and CDR2 as FQGNSA. The V end lost 5 bases, the J end lost 9 bases, and 11 bases lay between the germline ends. One entry per CDR3 protein, called by TCRdb with MiXCR from the 5' RACE reads. The sample has hundreds of thousands of distinct CDR3 sequences, 25% to 30% seen once. This specimen comes from a study of T-cell memory formation after mild COVID-19. The sequence was obtained from an adult woman who had mild COVID-19 (a few samples of this study predate the infection). Cell type and time point are not known. The chain links TRBV7-2 to TRBJ2-1; tentative D call: TRBD2 (5 bases). The sample taken for sequencing was PBMCs or a T cell subset sorted from them (not recorded which). For the CDR3, the DNA is TGTGCCAGCAGCCTACGGACTGGTGAGCAGTTCTTC. It specifies CASSLRTGEQFF.